Detailed here is one TCR beta chain. The antigen is unknown. This entry is derived from a study of T cells expressing NK-cell markers. Study context: CD3+CD56+NKG2C+, CD3+CD56+NKG2C- and CD3+CD56-NKG2C+ T cells, once sorted, supplied the TCR beta repertoires. Sequenced donors, eight in total, included seven who were HCMV-seropositive and one who was seronegative.

The cDNA for TCR beta came from 5'RACE template switching with UMIs. TCRdb reprocessed the 5' RACE reads, with one entry per CDR3 protein and no DNA. This listing includes a few hundred thousand distinct CDR3 sequences. Study results and caveats: Where several donors were concerned, these clonotypes also led the CD3+CD56-NKG2C+ fraction.

Input material: blood T cells: a sorted CD56 or NKG2C T cell subset, CD4+ or CD8+ T cells, or bulk PBMC T cells (not recorded which). The TCR sequence derives from a young man in good health.

CDR3 sequence reads: CASSLAGHGVSGGELFF. The chain uses TRBV27 and TRBJ2-2. CDR1 is MNHEY and CDR2 is SMNVEV in the germline V gene (reference sequence). This CDR3 is 17 amino acids long.